Listed below are T cell receptor beta chains from one sample, sequenced in a study of T cell repertoires in cytomegalovirus infection. Each CDR3 protein gets one entry after TCRdb re-called the reads with MiXCR. The repertoire holds hundreds of thousands of distinct CDR3 sequences, with roughly 15% as singletons. Sequenced input: PBMCs. The receptors here all came from a human donor in good health (CMV status not recorded). Some clones in this sample may be carry-over from other donors' samples. Both conserved end residues are trimmed from each CDR3. The D gene is left open where the match is weak.

D gene,J gene,V gene,CDR3 protein
TRBD1,TRBJ2-5,TRBV10-3,AISESRQGETQY
TRBD2,TRBJ2-1,TRBV7-2,ASSLGLAGGNEQF
NA,TRBJ1-1,TRBV20-1,SARAVGRGTEAF
NA,TRBJ2-7,TRBV4-2,ASSQDGSVGWREQY
NA,TRBJ1-2,TRBV7-2,ASSLVATGGNYGYT
TRBD1,TRBJ1-2,TRBV7-2,ASSGSQGGYGYT
NA,TRBJ1-1,TRBV7-8,ASSLQLGGKGDAEAF
NA,TRBJ2-4,TRBV19,ASSRGNSNIQY
TRBD1,TRBJ1-1,TRBV10-3,AISDPTGEGTEAF
NA,TRBJ2-1,TRBV7-2,ASSYQGREQF
NA,TRBJ2-5,TRBV7-9,ASSGAASTQY
TRBD1,TRBJ1-2,TRBV2,ASSEPAGGNYGYT
TRBD2,TRBJ2-5,TRBV5-6,ASSFPGGRETQY
NA,TRBJ2-5,TRBV4-2,ASSQDLAGQETQY
TRBD1,TRBJ2-7,TRBV28,ASLGVLGQGAGEQY
NA,TRBJ1-1,TRBV19,ASSTGNTEAF
TRBD1,TRBJ2-7,TRBV6-1,ASSRTLDRAYEQY
NA,TRBJ1-2,TRBV4-1,SSSQGVRPARYT
NA,TRBJ2-7,TRBV7-2,ASSSGMAYEQY
NA,TRBJ2-1,TRBV4-3,ASSQDRGHPAF
NA,TRBJ1-1,TRBV12-3/TRBV12-4,ASSYRAPEAF
NA,TRBJ1-2,TRBV19,ASSNRVDYGYT
NA,TRBJ1-1,TRBV12-3/TRBV12-4,ASSPQANTEAF
TRBD1,TRBJ2-3,TRBV29-1,SVRPGGSGDTQY
NA,TRBJ2-4,TRBV7-2,ASSFLGAKNIQY
TRBD2,TRBJ2-3,TRBV5-1,ASSPGLAKDTQY
NA,TRBJ2-5,TRBV4-3,ASSQDRGSAETQY
TRBD2,TRBJ2-1,TRBV4-2,ASSQDPNRLAGGPYYNEQF
TRBD2,TRBJ2-1,TRBV6-2/TRBV6-3,ASSYAGLAGDYSYNEQF
TRBD1,TRBJ1-1,TRBV7-2,ASSFSRDRGIEAF
NA,TRBJ1-1,TRBV18,ASSLTKVPNTEAF